This T cell receptor beta chain stems from a study of blood T cell repertoires in COVID-19. The CDR3 has 16 residues. Germline-derived CDR1 and CDR2 are SGHRS and YFSETQ. The ends lost 3 bases at V and 0 bases at J; junction bases unmatched: 5. Profiling relied on immunoSEQ multiplex PCR, and the TCRdb table lists in-frame clones only, not all of them. The sample comprises a few hundred thousand clones, approximately 81% of which are singletons, and roughly 3% rests with the top ten. The sequence derives from a young woman with acute or convalescent COVID-19. The sequencing sample was made of peripheral blood. The chain links TRBV5-1 to TRBJ2-2, with 7 bases aligning to TRBD1. The CDR3 loop is CASSSYRGTNTGELFF. DNA of the CDR3: TGCGCCAGCAGCTCCTACAGGGGAACGAACACCGGGGAGCTGTTTTTT.